This T cell receptor beta chain was observed in a study of blood T cell repertoires in COVID-19. CDR1 is LNHNV and CDR2 is YYDKDF in the germline V gene (reference sequence). V shed 9 bases and J shed 1 base, with 12 bases lying between them. This CDR3 comprises 13 residues. Only in-frame clones appear in the TCRdb table, and some are missing; sequencing was by immunoSEQ multiplex PCR. The table records about 200,000 clones, 80% to 90% of them present only once. This TCR was sampled from a woman aged 40 to 55 with acute COVID-19. Input material: PBMCs or T cells enriched from blood (not recorded which). The genes are TRBV15 and TRBJ1-1; the D gene is possibly TRBD1 (5 bases). The CDR3 nucleotides read TGTGCCACAAAGAGACAGCAGAACACTGAAGCTTTCTTT. It translates to CATKRQQNTEAFF.